The 27 T cell receptor beta chains listed next were all sequenced from one sample in a study of radiation and T cells in renal cell carcinoma. As to time point: blood 2 weeks post-SBRT. Noted treatment: 15 Gy SBRT to primary tumor, nephrectomy 4 weeks later. Measured with immunoSEQ multiplex PCR; TCRdb has only the in-frame clones, and not every one. The top ten hold about 22% of the sample, which has over 60,000 clones, about 86% seen once. This specimen was blood, taken from a patient whose treatment included radiotherapy and nephrectomy. The origin of the receptors is a woman between 50 and 59 years old with renal cell carcinoma.

The V gene is TRBV19, the J gene TRBJ1-4; D perhaps matches TRBD1 (6 bases). This CDR3 spans 17 amino acids. Germline V CDR1 and CDR2: LNHDA, SQIVND (reference sequence). The V and J ends lost 5 bases and 6 bases respectively, with 22 bases between them. CDR3 in DNA: TGTGCCAGTAGTTTCCTTCCGGGACATAGGTTTGATGAAAAACTGTTTTTT. Protein product: CASSFLPGHRFDEKLFF.

The CDR3 loop is CASSQFKGQGFEQYF. In nucleotides, the CDR3 is TGTGCCAGCAGCCAATTTAAGGGACAGGGGTTCGAGCAGTACTTC. V and J are TRBV14 and TRBJ2-7; 10 bases align to TRBD1. CDR3 size: 15 residues. Germline V gives CDR1 SGHDN, CDR2 FVKESK. V lost 2 bases and J lost 6; bases outside the gene matches: 7.

The rearrangement links TRBV14 to TRBJ2-1; 14 positions match TRBD2. The trim removed 0 bases at V and 8 bases at J, leaving 3 bases unmatched. From germline, CDR1 is SGHDN and CDR2 FVKESK. The length of the CDR3 is 16 residues. The CDR3 is CASSQDRLAGGYEQFF. The CDR3 region has the DNA TGTGCCAGCAGCCAAGATAGACTAGCGGGGGGGTATGAGCAGTTCTTC.

The CDR3 DNA follows: TGTGCCAGCAGTGTCCAGGGACACGGGGAGCTGTTTTTT. It yields the protein CASSVQGHGELFF. The rearrangement links TRBV6-4 to TRBJ2-2; D is perhaps TRBD1 (6 bases). Germline V lookup: CDR1 MRHNA, CDR2 SNTAGT. CDR3 size: 13 residues. V lost 4 bases, J lost 7 bases, and 10 bases lay in between.

The rearrangement uses TRBV7-8 and TRBJ2-5, with D hard to call. V dropped 4 bases and J dropped 2 bases, with 5 bases sitting between them. Germline V gene lookup returns CDR1 SGHVS and CDR2 FQNEAQ. The CDR3 has 12 residues. The CDR3 bases are TGTGCCAGCAGCTACGTACAAGAGACCCAGTACTTC. Protein: CASSYVQETQYF. The full variable domain, rest sourced from reference TRBV7-8 and TRBJ2-5, is GAGVSQSPRYKVAKRGQDVALRCDPISGHVSLFWYQQALGQGPEFLTYFQNEAQLDKSGLPSDRFFAERPEGSVSTLKIQRTQQEDSAVYLCASSYVQETQYFGPGTRLLVL.

The V and J genes are TRBV30 and TRBJ2-5; D is ambiguous. The CDR3 is 11 residues long. The germline CDR1 and CDR2 sequences are GTSNPN and SVGIG (reference sequence). The germline V and J ends were trimmed by 0 bases and 5 bases, with 4 bases remaining between them. CDR3 region: CAWSVQETQYF. The CDR3 nucleotides read TGTGCCTGGAGTGTACAGGAGACCCAGTACTTC.

The chain employs TRBV7-2 and TRBJ1-3; D gene uncertain. CDR1 is SGHTA and CDR2 is FQGNSA in the germline V gene. Deletions cut 5 bases from V and 4 bases from J, with 9 bases between. The CDR3 is 13 amino acids. The CDR3 loop reads CASSPVGGNTIYF. CDR3 bases: TGTGCCAGCAGCCCAGTGGGGGGAAACACCATATATTTT. Full variable domain (rest looked up from reference TRBV7-2 and TRBJ1-3): GAGVSQSPSNKVTEKGKDVELRCDPISGHTALYWYRQSLGQGLEFLIYFQGNSAPDKSGLPSDRFSAERTGGSVSTLTIQRTQQEDSAVYLCASSPVGGNTIYFGEGSWLTVV.

A single count supports this clone. The chain combines TRBV5-1 with TRBJ2-1, with D perhaps matching TRBD2 (5 bases). This CDR3 has 15 residues. CDR1 SGHRS and CDR2 YFSETQ come from the germline V gene. V was shortened by 3 bases and J by 8 bases, with 18 bases between the two germline ends. CDR3 nucleotide sequence: TGCGCCAGCAGCTCCCGTAGAGGGTCGATGGATGAGCAGTTCTTC. As protein: CASSSRRGSMDEQFF.

The chain links TRBV7-2 to TRBJ2-4; D might be TRBD2 (6 bases). The CDR3 runs 13 residues. CDR1 and CDR2 (germline): SGHTA, FQGNSA. The V and J ends lost 3 bases and 6 bases respectively, with 9 bases between them. The CDR3: CASSFGTGNIQYF. The CDR3, as DNA: TGTGCCAGCAGCTTTGGGACTGGAAACATTCAGTACTTC.

The chain couples TRBV9 to TRBJ1-2, with D unclear. The CDR3 extends over 13 amino acids. Germline assignment: CDR1 SGDLS and CDR2 YYNGEE. Trimming stripped 7 bases from V and 5 bases from J, with 15 bases between. CDR3 DNA: TGTGCCAGCGGTGGAGAGAGGGCTTATGGCTACACCTTC. Its protein is CASGGERAYGYTF.

The rearrangement links TRBV6-1 to TRBJ1-4; D is undetermined. Germline V gene sequence: CDR1 MNHNS, CDR2 SASEGT. The CDR3 extends over 15 amino acids. V lost 7 bases and J lost 1, with 13 bases in between. The CDR3 loop reads CASTPRGLTNEKLFF. The CDR3, as DNA: TGTGCCAGCACACCCCGAGGGCTAACTAATGAAAAACTGTTTTTT.

The V and J genes are TRBV7-9 and TRBJ1-3; D gene unclear. Germline CDR1 reads SEHNR; CDR2 reads FQNEAQ (reference sequence). V shed 11 bases and J shed 4 bases, with 9 bases lying between them. This CDR3 contains 11 residues. The CDR3 sequence: CAPNPGNTIYF. The CDR3 DNA is TGTGCCCCGAACCCGGGAAACACCATATATTTT.

This clone appeared a single time. V and J are TRBV6-5 and TRBJ1-1; tentative D call: TRBD1 (5 bases). Between the trimmed V and J ends, which lost 2 bases and 4 bases, there was a span of 8 bases. CDR1 and CDR2 (germline): MNHEY, SVGAGI. CDR3 length equals 13 residues. CDR3: CASSYRGGTEAFF. The CDR3 DNA is TGTGCCAGCAGTTACAGGGGCGGCACTGAAGCTTTCTTT.

This clone came up a few times. J is TRBJ2-2 and V is TRBV10-1, with no clear D. Trimming left V 7 bases short and J 4 bases short, with 10 bases between. The CDR3 sequence is 13 residues long. CDR1 is WNHNN and CDR2 is SYGVQD in the germline V gene (reference sequence). CDR3: CASTHDRTGELFF. The CDR3 DNA reads as TGCGCCAGCACTCACGATCGCACCGGGGAGCTGTTTTTT.

The genes are TRBV18 and TRBJ2-7; TRBD1 matches 7 bases. CDR1 and CDR2 (germline): KGHSH, LQKENI. V shed 5 bases and J 0 bases; nucleotides not matched to a gene: 4. The CDR3 loop spans 14 amino acids. DNA of the CDR3: TGTGCCAGCTCAGACAGGGCCAACTCCTACGAGCAGTACTTC. This translates into CASSDRANSYEQYF.

The chain uses TRBV5-4 and TRBJ1-6, with 7 bases identical to TRBD1. Unmatched junction bases numbered 12, after V lost 4 bases and J lost 11 bases. CDR1 and CDR2 from the germline V gene are SGHNT and YYREEE (reference sequence). CDR3 length: 15 residues. CDR3 in DNA: TGTGCCAGCAGCCCAGGGGGAAGGGTAGACACACCCCTCCACTTT. It codes for CASSPGGRVDTPLHF. The full variable domain, in which reference TRBV5-4 and TRBJ1-6 provide the parts outside the CDR3, is ETGVTQSPTHLIKTRGQQVTLRCSSQSGHNTVSWYQQALGQGPQFIFQYYREEENGRGNFPPRFSGLQFPNYSSELNVNALELDDSALYLCASSPGGRVDTPLHFGNGTRLTVT.

This clone was found once. The V call is TRBV6-5, the J call TRBJ2-3, with D tentatively TRBD1 or TRBD2 (7 bases each). V gave up 5 bases and J gave up 2 bases, with 14 bases separating them. The germline gives CDR1 MNHEY, CDR2 SVGAGI. The CDR3 is made up of 15 amino acids. The CDR3 sequence: CASSPQGGSTDTQYF. The DNA of the CDR3 is TGTGCCAGCAGTCCTCAGGGGGGGTCCACAGATACGCAGTATTTT.

The V gene is TRBV9, the J gene TRBJ2-7, with TRBD1 as a possible D gene (7 bases). Trimming removed 0 bases at V and 5 bases at J, with 15 bases between. The CDR3 contains 15 residues. In germline, CDR1 is SGDLS, CDR2 YYNGEE. The CDR3 coding sequence is TGTGCCAGCAGCGTAGGAGGAGGGGGCATTAACGAGCAGTACTTC. This translates into CASSVGGGGINEQYF.

The V call is TRBV5-1, the J call TRBJ2-7; 8 bases agree with TRBD1. The germline CDR1 and CDR2 sequences are SGHRS and YFSETQ. The CDR3 is 14 residues long. The V gene end was trimmed by 4 bases and the J gene end by 5 bases; junction bases not matched to a gene: 8. The CDR3 sequence is CASSPTGAQDEQYF. CDR3 DNA: TGCGCCAGCAGCCCGACAGGGGCGCAGGACGAGCAGTACTTC.

This chain joins TRBV4-2 and TRBJ2-7, with 8 bases lining up with TRBD1. The CDR3 is made up of 17 amino acids. CDR1 is LGHNA, CDR2 YNFKEQ, per germline. Germline trimming cut 1 base from V and 1 base from J; bases unmatched to any gene: 9. CDR3 DNA sequence: TGTGCCAGCAGCCAAGTGGCCGGGACAGGTGCTTCCTACGAGCAGTACTTC. Residues: CASSQVAGTGASYEQYF.

The chain has TRBV6-1 and TRBJ2-5, with no clear D. The CDR3 extends over 14 amino acids. Trimming left V 2 bases short and J 1 base short, with 8 bases between. Germline V CDR1 and CDR2: MNHNS, SASEGT. The CDR3 DNA sequence: TGTGCCAGCAGTGAACGCTCTGTCCAAGAGACCCAGTACTTC. This sequence encodes CASSERSVQETQYF.

This chain joins TRBV11-3 and TRBJ1-1; 7 bases fit TRBD1. Germline V gene data show CDR1 as SGHNT and CDR2 as YENEEA. The CDR3 sequence is 13 residues long. V gave up 4 bases and J gave up 7 bases; unmatched junction bases: 6. CDR3 nucleotide sequence: TGTGCCAGCAGCTCCAACGACAGGGATGAAGCTTTCTTT. Protein: CASSSNDRDEAFF.

The CDR3, as DNA: TGTGCCAGCAGTTCCCCAAATTACTATGGCTACACCTTC. As protein: CASSSPNYYGYTF. This sequence joins TRBV6-6 and TRBJ1-2; D not certain. Germline CDR1 is MNHNY and CDR2 is SVGAGI (reference sequence). Trimming stripped 4 bases from V and 3 bases from J, with 9 bases between. The CDR3 covers 13 residues.

Worth noting for this clone: The junction differs from germline at one of its ends, possibly a read error. This chain connects TRBV5-1 to TRBJ1-2; possibly TRBD1 for D (6 bases). Germline assignment: CDR1 SGHRS and CDR2 YFSETQ. This CDR3 contains 15 residues. The CDR3 spells CASSNTGTRTYGCTF. CDR3 coding DNA: TGCGCCAGCAGCAACACCGGGACACGGACCTATGGCTGCACCTTC.

The rearrangement uses TRBV5-4 and TRBJ2-5, with a tentative D call TRBD1 (6 bases). Trimming shortened V by 2 bases and J by 3 bases, and 20 bases separated the two germline ends. Germline V gives CDR1 SGHNT, CDR2 YYREEE (reference sequence). The CDR3 is 17 amino acids. This CDR3 is CASSLLGLYAGEETQYF. The CDR3 region has the DNA TGTGCCAGCAGCTTATTGGGCCTCTACGCAGGGGAAGAGACCCAGTACTTC.

The rearrangement links TRBV10-2 to TRBJ1-3; D is unclear. The CDR3 has 15 residues. Germline-derived CDR1 and CDR2 are WSHSY and SAAADI. V was cut by 0 bases and J by 0 bases, with 6 bases left in between. CDR3 nucleotides: TGCGCCAGCAGTGAGTCGGGATTCTCTGGAAACACCATATATTTT. Translating it yields CASSESGFSGNTIYF.

About this clone itself: Additional DNA sequences in this sample encode the identical CDR3. V gene TRBV30 combines with J gene TRBJ2-1; either TRBD1 or TRBD2 may fit D (6 bases each). This CDR3 region has 15 residues. The V end lost 0 bases, the J end lost 0 bases, and 9 bases lay between the germline ends. CDR1 GTSNPN and CDR2 SVGIG come from the germline V gene (reference sequence). Here the CDR3 DNA reads TGTGCCTGGAGTGTAGGGGGGAGCTCCTACAATGAGCAGTTCTTC. Its translation: CAWSVGGSSYNEQFF.